Listed below are T cell receptor beta chains from one sample, sequenced in a study of cytomegalovirus exposure and HLA in healthy donors. Some clones are missing from TCRdb's copy, which holds only in-frame ones; the method was immunoSEQ multiplex PCR. The top ten hold 1.7% of the sample, which has about 130,000 clones, over 75% seen once. What was sequenced was PBMCs. The receptors derive from a boy aged 10-17 years in good health and CMV-seronegative. The CDR3 runs from the conserved cysteine through the conserved F or W. The D gene is left open where the match is weak. Expanded clones get a size class; other rows say once, few or many, or leave the size out.

V: TRBV4-1; size: NA; D: NA; J: TRBJ1-1; CDR3: CASSLQVKMRDSGTEAFF; DNA: TGCGCCAGCAGCCTACAAGTAAAGATGAGGGATAGCGGCACTGAAGCTTTCTTT
V: TRBV6-1; size: NA; D: TRBD2; J: TRBJ2-7; CDR3: CASSVGLAGNEQYF; DNA: TGTGCCAGCAGTGTGGGACTAGCGGGAAACGAGCAGTACTTC
V: TRBV2; size: few; D: NA; J: TRBJ1-2; CDR3: CASTDGGKGYGYTF; DNA: TGTGCCAGCACGGACGGGGGGAAGGGCTATGGCTACACCTTC
V: TRBV4-3; size: NA; D: TRBD2; J: TRBJ2-1; CDR3: CASSQDSSLGTSGGEQFF; DNA: TGCGCCAGCAGCCAAGATAGCAGCTTAGGGACTAGCGGGGGGGAGCAGTTCTTC
V: TRBV9; size: NA; D: NA; J: TRBJ2-2; CDR3: CASSVANAAGELFF; DNA: TGTGCCAGCAGCGTAGCTAACGCGGCCGGGGAGCTGTTTTTT
V: TRBV19; size: NA; D: NA; J: TRBJ1-2; CDR3: CASSPSMDTVYGYTF; DNA: TGTGCCAGTAGTCCTTCCATGGACACCGTCTATGGCTACACCTTC
V: TRBV11-2; size: NA; D: NA; J: TRBJ2-7; CDR3: CASSLESLARQYF; DNA: TGTGCCAGCAGCTTAGAGTCACTCGCGAGGCAGTACTTC
V: TRBV7-2; size: NA; D: NA; J: TRBJ2-2; CDR3: CASSRTYTGELFF; DNA: TGTGCCAGCAGCCGAACTTACACCGGGGAGCTGTTTTTT
V: TRBV19; size: few; D: NA; J: TRBJ1-1; CDR3: CASSPNRAEAFF; DNA: TGTGCCAGTAGTCCTAACAGGGCTGAAGCTTTCTTT
V: TRBV4-3; size: NA; D: NA; J: TRBJ1-2; CDR3: CASSQDQRLSSYGYPF; DNA: TGCGCCAGCAGCCAAGATCAACGTCTGAGTAGCTATGGCTACCCCTTC
V: TRBV6-4; size: once; D: NA; J: TRBJ1-2; CDR3: CASSDERYGYTF; DNA: TGTGCCAGCAGTGACGAGCGCTATGGCTACACCTTC
V: TRBV5-6; size: NA; D: TRBD1; J: TRBJ1-2; CDR3: CASSRKGTGALYGYTF; DNA: TGTGCCAGCAGCAGGAAGGGGACAGGGGCCCTCTATGGCTACACCTTC
V: TRBV18; size: NA; D: NA; J: TRBJ2-1; CDR3: CASSPAVTNEQFF; DNA: TGTGCCAGCTCACCGGCAGTAACCAATGAGCAGTTCTTC
V: TRBV6-4; size: NA; D: NA; J: TRBJ2-3; CDR3: CASRMGRDTDTQYF; DNA: TGTGCCAGCAGGATGGGGCGGGACACAGATACGCAGTATTTT
V: TRBV18; size: NA; D: NA; J: TRBJ1-5; CDR3: CASSLLGTQSNQPQHF; DNA: TGTGCCAGCTCACTACTTGGGACACAAAGCAATCAGCCCCAGCATTTT
V: TRBV19; size: NA; D: NA; J: TRBJ2-5; CDR3: CASRQGLATQYF; DNA: TGTGCCAGTAGACAGGGCCTGGCGACCCAGTACTTC
V: TRBV10-3; size: NA; D: NA; J: TRBJ2-7; CDR3: CAISELEGSYEQYF; DNA: TGTGCCATCAGTGAGTTGGAGGGTTCCTACGAGCAGTACTTC
V: TRBV7-2; size: NA; D: NA; J: TRBJ1-1; CDR3: CASSLSVGVNTEAFF; DNA: TGTGCCAGCAGCTTATCTGTCGGAGTGAACACTGAAGCTTTCTTT
V: TRBV7-9; size: NA; D: NA; J: TRBJ1-1; CDR3: CASSPPGGSGTEAFF; DNA: TGTGCCAGCAGCCCTCCCGGGGGAAGTGGCACTGAAGCTTTCTTT
V: TRBV9; size: NA; D: NA; J: TRBJ1-1; CDR3: CASSVEGAGNEAFF; DNA: TGTGCCAGCAGCGTAGAAGGAGCCGGGAATGAAGCTTTCTTT
V: TRBV15; size: NA; D: NA; J: TRBJ2-7; CDR3: CATSRDLPAGEQYF; DNA: TGTGCCACCAGCAGAGATTTGCCGGCAGGGGAGCAGTACTTC
V: TRBV9; size: NA; D: TRBD1; J: TRBJ2-3; CDR3: CASSTTGDSRGAVTQYF; DNA: TGTGCCAGCAGCACTACAGGGGATTCGAGAGGCGCGGTAACGCAGTATTTT
V: TRBV11-1; size: NA; D: NA; J: TRBJ1-2; CDR3: CASSWPQGYGYTF; DNA: TGTGCCAGCAGCTGGCCACAGGGCTATGGCTACACCTTC
V: TRBV19; size: NA; D: TRBD2; J: TRBJ2-5; CDR3: CASSIVASGMETQYF; DNA: TGTGCCAGTAGTATAGTTGCTAGCGGGATGGAGACCCAGTACTTC
V: TRBV15; size: NA; D: TRBD2; J: TRBJ2-1; CDR3: CATIAAGFPYNEQFF; DNA: TGTGCCACCATCGCAGCGGGATTCCCCTACAATGAGCAGTTCTTC
V: TRBV9; size: NA; D: NA; J: TRBJ1-2; CDR3: CASTLQWTSYGYTF; DNA: TGTGCCAGCACCCTACAGTGGACAAGCTATGGCTACACCTTC
V: TRBV4-1; size: NA; D: NA; J: TRBJ2-7; CDR3: CASSQEGAATSSYEQYF; DNA: TGCGCCAGCAGCCAAGAAGGGGCAGCGACGAGCTCCTACGAGCAGTACTTC
V: TRBV11-3; size: NA; D: NA; J: TRBJ1-1; CDR3: CASSSQGNTEAFF; DNA: TGTGCCAGCAGTTCACAGGGGAACACTGAAGCTTTCTTT
V: TRBV7-6; size: NA; D: TRBD2; J: TRBJ2-7; CDR3: CASSLGSGGAGGEQYF; DNA: TGTGCCAGCAGCTTAGGGTCGGGAGGGGCTGGGGGCGAGCAGTACTTC
V: TRBV15; size: NA; D: NA; J: TRBJ2-7; CDR3: CATSRAPGTLRYEQYF; DNA: TGTGCCACCAGCAGGGCCCCCGGGACACTCCGCTACGAGCAGTACTTC
V: TRBV10-3; size: NA; D: TRBD2; J: TRBJ2-7; CDR3: CAIMAGGAYEQYF; DNA: TGTGCCATCATGGCGGGAGGGGCCTACGAGCAGTACTTC
V: TRBV6-5; size: NA; D: NA; J: TRBJ1-5; CDR3: CATGVGGNQPQHF; DNA: TGTGCCACCGGGGTAGGGGGAAATCAGCCCCAGCATTTT
V: TRBV27; size: NA; D: NA; J: TRBJ2-7; CDR3: CASSHLDDYEQYF; DNA: TGTGCCAGCAGCCATCTAGATGACTACGAGCAGTACTTC
V: TRBV11-1; size: NA; D: TRBD2; J: TRBJ2-1; CDR3: CASSLAGAGLAGEYNEQFF; DNA: TGTGCCAGCAGCTTAGCAGGGGCCGGACTAGCGGGGGAGTACAATGAGCAGTTCTTC
V: TRBV14; size: NA; D: TRBD1; J: TRBJ2-2; CDR3: CASSRDRRTGELFF; DNA: TGTGCCAGCAGCAGGGACAGACGTACCGGGGAGCTGTTTTTT
V: TRBV29-1; size: few; D: NA; J: TRBJ2-3; CDR3: CSVYRETDTQYF; DNA: TGCAGCGTCTACAGGGAAACAGATACGCAGTATTTT
V: TRBV7-6; size: once; D: TRBD1; J: TRBJ2-7; CDR3: CASSLLSGQGEGEQYF; DNA: TGTGCCAGCAGCCTCCTAAGTGGACAGGGGGAGGGCGAGCAGTACTTC
V: TRBV10-2; size: NA; D: NA; J: TRBJ1-4; CDR3: CASRTTGQIEKLFF; DNA: TGCGCCAGCAGAACCACAGGGCAGATTGAAAAACTGTTTTTT
V: TRBV11-1; size: once; D: NA; J: TRBJ2-2; CDR3: CASSSPGPGELFF; DNA: TGTGCCAGCAGCTCCCCGGGTCCCGGGGAGCTGTTTTTT
V: TRBV18; size: NA; D: NA; J: TRBJ1-4; CDR3: CASSPREGGEKLFF; DNA: TGTGCCAGCTCACCCCGGGAAGGTGGTGAAAAACTGTTTTTT
V: TRBV10-3; size: NA; D: TRBD2; J: TRBJ2-3; CDR3: CAISPAGETDTQYF; DNA: TGTGCCATCAGCCCAGCGGGAGAGACAGATACGCAGTATTTT
V: TRBV7-3; size: once; D: NA; J: TRBJ1-1; CDR3: CASSTGGTEAFF; DNA: TGTGCCAGCAGCACGGGGGGGACTGAAGCTTTCTTT
V: TRBV6-5; size: once; D: NA; J: TRBJ1-2; CDR3: CASSFLDSSNYGYTF; DNA: TGTGCCAGCAGTTTCCTGGACAGCTCTAACTATGGCTACACCTTC
V: TRBV19; size: NA; D: NA; J: TRBJ1-6; CDR3: CASSNRGGNSPLHF; DNA: TGTGCCAGTAGTAATAGGGGGGGAAATTCACCCCTCCACTTT
V: TRBV7-2; size: NA; D: TRBD2; J: TRBJ2-7; CDR3: CASSLAHSGSHEQYF; DNA: TGTGCCAGCAGCTTAGCGCACAGCGGGAGTCACGAGCAGTACTTC
V: TRBV19; size: few; D: TRBD1; J: TRBJ1-1; CDR3: CASKNRGDTEAFF; DNA: TGTGCCAGTAAAAACAGGGGGGACACTGAAGCTTTCTTT
V: TRBV18; size: NA; D: NA; J: TRBJ1-1; CDR3: CASSPLQDTEAFF; DNA: TGTGCCAGCTCACCCCTGCAGGACACTGAAGCTTTCTTT
V: TRBV15; size: NA; D: NA; J: TRBJ2-7; CDR3: CATSRDRPGLNYEQYF; DNA: TGTGCCACCAGCAGAGATCGCCCCGGACTCAACTACGAGCAGTACTTC
V: TRBV27; size: NA; D: TRBD2; J: TRBJ2-1; CDR3: CASSPGTSSYNEQFF; DNA: TGTGCCAGCAGTCCCGGGACTAGTTCCTACAATGAGCAGTTCTTC